The rows below give T cell receptor beta chains drawn from one sample of a study of blood T cell repertoires in COVID-19. Clones were sequenced by immunoSEQ multiplex PCR, and TCRdb holds only the in-frame ones, with some missing. The sample holds some 38,000 clones; approximately 80% are singletons and the top ten take around 14%. Sequencing input: peripheral blood. All receptors derive from a woman in her 70s with acute or convalescent COVID-19. CDR3s leave out the opening cysteine and the closing phenylalanine or tryptophan. Fields, in order: CDR3 protein, V gene, J gene.

ASSIPGVDGNTIY	TRBV19	TRBJ1-3
ASNLSYEQY	TRBV2	TRBJ2-7
ASSVGGTSGTDTQY	TRBV6-1	TRBJ2-3
ASSSSPGELF	TRBV6-5	TRBJ2-2
SVSNTGTNEQY	TRBV29-1	TRBJ2-7
ASSQVVQETQY	TRBV3-1/TRBV3-2	TRBJ2-5
AISERTTGDEQY	TRBV10-3	TRBJ2-7
ASSRPAISYEQY	TRBV5-4	TRBJ2-7
ASSYQGWNSPLH	TRBV6-5	TRBJ1-6
ASSFGGRGKETQY	TRBV28	TRBJ2-5
ASSFRGILYEQY	TRBV11-2	TRBJ2-7
ASSLIPSSVPGELF	TRBV7-6	TRBJ2-2
ASSLLTGSEKLF	TRBV3-1/TRBV3-2	TRBJ1-4
ASSLNQENTIY	TRBV11-1	TRBJ1-3
ASRRTRGANTGELF	TRBV7-2	TRBJ2-2
ASSPQPDRGRVEAF	TRBV5-1	TRBJ1-1
ASSLGPGSSGELF	TRBV5-1	TRBJ2-2
ASSLPGNTEAF	TRBV27	TRBJ1-1
ASSFRDRNNYGYT	TRBV23-1	TRBJ1-2
ASSRGTSGSLNEQF	TRBV5-4	TRBJ2-1
ASSPQGDLSYEQY	TRBV2	TRBJ2-7
ASSPPPGHSSYNEQF	TRBV11-2	TRBJ2-1
AYSGTSGSSGRNEQF	TRBV2	TRBJ2-1
ASSRSTPGEGDSPLH	TRBV5-1	TRBJ1-6
ASLRDLNYEQY	TRBV2	TRBJ2-7
ASSPGGGYGYT	TRBV3-1/TRBV3-2	TRBJ1-2
ASSSGGDTQY	TRBV7-9	TRBJ2-3
ASSAPPAQGGQPQH	TRBV21-1	TRBJ1-5
ASSFQRENNEQF	TRBV28	TRBJ2-1
ASSLFIGTSHEQY	TRBV27	TRBJ2-7
ASSQERVAGRGLVETQY	TRBV14	TRBJ2-5
SASYRGHNQPQH	TRBV20-1	TRBJ1-5
ASSSLAGAAETQY	TRBV7-2	TRBJ2-5
ASGSGLAGMVDDEQF	TRBV12-5	TRBJ2-1
ASSYGRTEAF	TRBV6-2/TRBV6-3	TRBJ1-1
ASSKAGGLAGSYEQY	TRBV21-1	TRBJ2-7
ASTTREGTYEQY	TRBV6-5	TRBJ2-7
ASSMTSGAYGELF	TRBV2	TRBJ2-2
ASSPWGTASYEQY	TRBV28	TRBJ2-7
SASKTDTQY	TRBV20-1	TRBJ2-3
ASGSTSGGGWGLSTDTQY	TRBV12-5	TRBJ2-3
ASSFGTSGGETQY	TRBV27	TRBJ2-5
ASSPGEGADTQY	TRBV7-7	TRBJ2-3
ASSEGAGPSYNEQF	TRBV5-1	TRBJ2-1
ASSLGPPRDTTFGGYT	TRBV7-6	TRBJ1-2
ASSQPGGTGELF	TRBV4-1	TRBJ2-2
ASSQPGTGTGNEKLF	TRBV4-2	TRBJ1-4